This T cell receptor beta chain was captured by sequencing in a study of T cells after yellow fever vaccination. Notes on the study in general: Bulk-population clonotypes that are abundant could appear as contaminants in FACS-sorted repertoires. Subsequent booster samples again held most clones from primary vaccination (96% CD4, approximately 85% CD8).

This clonotype has at least ten counts. Its matching antigen is unknown. This CDR3 comprises 15 residues. One entry per CDR3 protein, called by TCRdb with MiXCR from the 5' RACE reads. The data hold under 200,000 distinct CDR3 sequences, with approximately 6.7% observed a single time. The chain carries TRBV3-2 and TRBJ2-7; TRBD2 is the table's D call and was not checked against the DNA. TRBV3-2 is labeled a pseudogene. This sequence was found in a man aged 18-30 years who received the YFV17D yellow fever vaccine. Source: CD4+ T cells sorted from PBMCs, taken less than 6 days after the first yellow fever vaccination. The CDR3 nucleotides read TGTGCCAGCAGCCCTGGGACTAGCGGGGCCTACGAGCAGTACTTC. Amino acid sequence: CASSPGTSGAYEQYF.